This T cell receptor beta chain was retrieved from a study of T cells in narcolepsy. Assay used: immunoSEQ multiplex PCR; TCRdb lists only in-frame clones, some missing. In the table there are roughly 22,000 clones, less than 65% of which are singletons. The CDR3 is 13 amino acids. Germline V gene lookup returns CDR1 SGHTA and CDR2 FQGTGA. Trimming removed 5 bases from V and 5 bases from J, with 9 bases in between. Study-level findings and limits: Healthy controls reportedly lacked the autoreactive clonotypes serially found in patients' blood. Same-patient CSF and blood CD4+ T cell clonotypes included HCRT-specific and TRIB2-specific autoreactive ones.

In regard to this clone: Antigen unknown.

Material: memory (CD45RA-) CD4+ T cells from blood. The receptor was isolated from a human donor in good health. The rearrangement uses TRBV7-3 and TRBJ2-2; D uncertain. The CDR3 nucleotides read TGTGCCAGCAGCCCGAGTGGGACCGGGGAGCTGTTTTTT. It is translated as CASSPSGTGELFF.